The entry that follows covers one T cell receptor (beta chain) sequence. These data come from a study of shared T cell receptors in the human thymus. Assay used: immunoSEQ multiplex PCR; TCRdb lists only in-frame clones, some missing. The sample consists of hundreds of thousands of clones, over 75% of them appearing once. Trimming cost V 6 bases and J 2 bases; bases outside gene matches: 11. Germline assignment: CDR1 SEHNR and CDR2 FQNEAQ (reference sequence). CDR3 length: 16 residues. The data were also submitted as part of a second study, on human thymus T cells. That study adds: Among the donors, all were healthy Finnish infants having corrective surgery for congenital heart defects. Both thymic and peripheral blood repertoires showed apparently biased V and J usage.

This clonotype originated in a boy under three years old with a congenital heart defect. This chain uses TRBV7-9 with TRBJ2-5; 8 bases fit TRBD2. The sequenced sample consisted of thymocytes. CDR3 nucleotide sequence: TGTGCCAGCAGACCTAGCGGGCTAACCCGACAAGAGACCCAGTACTTC. This gives the protein CASRPSGLTRQETQYF.